Shown below are 29 T cell receptor beta chains from a single sample sequenced in a study of T cell repertoires in cytomegalovirus infection. TCRdb independently ran MiXCR on the reads; one entry per CDR3 protein. The sample lists approximately 500,000 distinct CDR3 sequences; 16% were seen once. The specimen was CD8+ T cells from PBMCs. These receptors originate from a human donor in good health (CMV status not recorded). Some clones in this sample may be carry-over from other donors' samples.

The table lists this clonotype with many counts. The J gene is TRBJ2-7, the V gene TRBV7-8; 7 nucleotides line up with TRBD2. CDR3 length: 15 residues. Trimming took 2 bases from V and 5 from J; bases not matched to a gene: 9. In germline, CDR1 is SGHVS, CDR2 FQNEAQ. The CDR3 loop reads CASSLLGGRPNEQYF. In DNA form, the CDR3 reads TGTGCCAGCAGCTTACTGGGCGGGAGACCCAACGAGCAGTACTTC. Full variable domain (outside the CDR3, taken from reference TRBV7-8 and TRBJ2-7): GAGVSQSPRYKVAKRGQDVALRCDPISGHVSLFWYQQALGQGPEFLTYFQNEAQLDKSGLPSDRFFAERPEGSVSTLKIQRTQQEDSAVYLCASSLLGGRPNEQYFGPGTRLTVT.

This clonotype was counted ten times or more. The chain carries TRBV28 and TRBJ1-4; 8 nucleotides line up with TRBD1. With V trimmed by 6 bases and J by 6 bases, 15 bases remained unmatched. This CDR3 is built from 17 residues. The germline V gene has CDR1 MDHEN and CDR2 SYDVKM. CDR3 DNA: TGTGCCAGCAGAGGAGGGCAGGGGGCTCCCGAGTATGAAAAACTGTTTTTT. This sequence encodes CASRGGQGAPEYEKLFF.

This clonotype came up a few times. The chain uses TRBV4-2 and TRBJ2-1; 8 bases agree with TRBD2. The germline CDR1 and CDR2 sequences are LGHNA and YNFKEQ. Trimming at V came to 3 bases and at J to 8 bases, leaving 9 bases not matched to a gene. This CDR3 spans 15 amino acids. DNA for the CDR3: TGTGCCAGCAGCCAGGGGAGCGGGAGTCCCTATGAGCAGTTCTTC. The encoded protein is CASSQGSGSPYEQFF.

The table lists this clonotype with many counts. V gene TRBV27 combines with J gene TRBJ2-7; 9 bases are shared with TRBD2. The CDR3 totals 13 residues. The ends lost 5 bases at V and 3 bases at J; junction bases unmatched: 2. From germline, CDR1 is MNHEY and CDR2 SMNVEV (reference sequence). DNA of the CDR3: TGTGCCAGCAGTCGGACTAGCGTCTACGAGCAGTACTTC. It is translated as CASSRTSVYEQYF.

The CDR3: CSAPHRDTLNQPQHF. The CDR3 region has the DNA TGCAGTGCTCCACACAGGGATACTCTCAATCAGCCCCAGCATTTT. The J gene is TRBJ1-5, the V gene TRBV20-1, with D perhaps matching TRBD1 (6 bases). Trimming cost V 5 bases and J 3 bases, with 17 bases left between them. From germline, CDR1 is DFQATT and CDR2 SNEGSKA (reference sequence). The CDR3 has 15 residues.

The rearrangement links TRBV7-9 to TRBJ2-1; 8 positions agree with TRBD2. The CDR3 runs to 15 residues. From germline, CDR1 is SEHNR and CDR2 FQNEAQ (reference sequence). After removal of 5 bases from V and 3 bases from J, the junction contained 6 bases not matched to a gene. As DNA, the CDR3 is TGTGCCAGCAGCCACGGGGGGGCCGGCTACAATGAGCAGTTCTTC. Its translation: CASSHGGAGYNEQFF. Based on the CDR3 plus reference TRBV7-9 and TRBJ2-1, the full variable domain is DTGVSQNPRHKITKRGQNVTFRCDPISEHNRLYWYRQTLGQGPEFLTYFQNEAQLEKSRLLSDRFSAERPKGSFSTLEIQRTEQGDSAMYLCASSHGGAGYNEQFFGPGTRLTVL.

This clonotype has a count of ten or more. The chain joins TRBV4-1 to TRBJ2-1; 10 positions match TRBD1. CDR3 length: 13 amino acids. The V gene's germline CDR1 is MGHRA and CDR2 YSYEKL. Trimming cost V 3 bases and J 15 bases; bases outside gene matches: 8. The CDR3 DNA sequence: TGCGCCAGCAGCCACGACCGGGACAGGGGCCCGTTCTTC. Translated: CASSHDRDRGPFF.

This clonotype has only a few counts. This chain uses TRBV20-1 with TRBJ2-7, with a weak D call TRBD2 (5 bases). Germline CDR1 reads DFQATT; CDR2 reads SNEGSKA (reference sequence). CDR3 length: 12 amino acids. V lost 8 bases and J 0 bases, leaving 11 bases between the germline ends. CDR3 residues: CSPRGDSYEQYF. In nucleotides, the CDR3 is TGCAGTCCCCGGGGAGACTCCTACGAGCAGTACTTC.

At least ten counts were recorded for this clonotype. This chain links TRBV6-1 with TRBJ2-7; the match to TRBD1 covers 7 bases. Unmatched junction bases numbered 8, after V lost 5 bases and J lost 1 base. This CDR3 region has 15 residues. Germline V lookup: CDR1 MNHNS, CDR2 SASEGT. Here the CDR3 reads CASSQQWDRSYEQYF. In DNA form, the CDR3 reads TGTGCCAGCAGTCAACAGTGGGACAGATCCTACGAGCAGTACTTC.

This clonotype appeared a few times. The CDR3 DNA is TGTGCCAGTAGTAGGGGGACAAGAGACTATGAGCAGTTCTTC. It yields the protein CASSRGTRDYEQFF. The chain recombines TRBV19 with TRBJ2-1; tentatively, D is TRBD1 (6 bases). CDR3 length: 14 amino acids. V was clipped by 4 bases and J by 8 bases, with 15 bases between them. Germline values: CDR1 LNHDA, CDR2 SQIVND (reference sequence).

At least ten counts were recorded for this clonotype. The J gene is TRBJ1-5, the V gene TRBV7-8; 7 nucleotides align to TRBD1. Trimming removed 11 bases from V and 0 bases from J; junction bases left unmatched: 10. Per germline, CDR1 SGHVS and CDR2 FQNEAQ. CDR3 size: 15 residues. The CDR3 DNA follows: TGTGCCTCAACTCAGGGGGGAACTAGCAATCAGCCCCAGCATTTT. As protein: CASTQGGTSNQPQHF. Complete variable domain (other parts from reference TRBV7-8 and TRBJ1-5): GAGVSQSPRYKVAKRGQDVALRCDPISGHVSLFWYQQALGQGPEFLTYFQNEAQLDKSGLPSDRFFAERPEGSVSTLKIQRTQQEDSAVYLCASTQGGTSNQPQHFGDGTRLSIL.

This clonotype was counted ten times or more. The rearrangement joins TRBV7-9 to TRBJ1-5, with D uncertain. V was clipped by 3 bases and J by 0 bases, with 9 bases between them. This CDR3 region has 15 residues. Germline-derived CDR1 and CDR2 are SEHNR and FQNEAQ (reference sequence). CDR3 bases: TGTGCCAGCAGCTTTGGGGAGTATAGCAATCAGCCCCAGCATTTT. It codes for CASSFGEYSNQPQHF.

The chain has TRBV3-1 and TRBJ1-3, with D unclear. CDR1 and CDR2 (germline): LGHDT, YNNKEL (reference sequence). Between the trimmed V and J ends, which lost 4 bases and 4 bases, there was a span of 11 bases. The CDR3 extends over 14 amino acids. CDR3 residues: CASSPRYSGNTIYF. In DNA, the CDR3 is TGTGCCAGCAGCCCTCGGTACTCCGGAAACACCATATATTTT. Complete variable domain (other parts from reference TRBV3-1 and TRBJ1-3): DTAVSQTPKYLVTQMGNDKSIKCEQNLGHDTMYWYKQDSKKFLKIMFSYNNKELIINETVPNRFSPKSPDKAHLNLHINSLELGDSAVYFCASSPRYSGNTIYFGEGSWLTVV.

This clonotype showed up many times. This chain joins TRBV7-3 and TRBJ1-1, with D perhaps TRBD1 (6 bases). There are 14 residues in the CDR3. Trimming removed 0 bases from V and 6 bases from J, with 11 bases in between. Germline values: CDR1 SGHTA, CDR2 FQGTGA. The CDR3 DNA reads as TGTGCCAGCAGCTTAACGTCACAGGGCCCTGAAGCTTTCTTT. This translates into CASSLTSQGPEAFF.

This clonotype was counted ten times or more. The chain couples TRBV5-6 to TRBJ1-2, with TRBD1 as a possible D gene (6 bases). CDR3 length equals 14 residues. Germline V gene sequence: CDR1 SGHDT, CDR2 YYEEEE. The V end was cut by 6 bases, the J end by 2 bases, with 14 bases between. In nucleotides, the CDR3 is TGTGCCAGCAACCCGCGCGGACAGAACTATGGCTACACCTTC. Its protein product is CASNPRGQNYGYTF.

Comment on this clonotype: An end of the junction does not agree with germline; a read error may underlie this. The V gene is TRBV7-3, the J gene TRBJ1-2, with TRBD1 as a possible D gene (6 bases). CDR1 SGHTA and CDR2 FQGTGA come from the germline V gene. The CDR3 loop spans 16 amino acids. The CDR3 DNA reads as TGTGCAAGCAGCTTATCGTGCAGGGGATCTAACTATGGCTACACCTTC. This sequence encodes CASSLSCRGSNYGYTF.

This clonotype has more than one count but fewer than ten. Just one base apart from a much larger clone, this may be a read error. The chain has TRBV11-2 and TRBJ1-1; D is perhaps TRBD1 (5 bases). Germline CDR1 reads SGHAT; CDR2 reads FQNNGV. With 4 bases removed from V and 1 base from J, the gap between germline ends came to 7 bases. This CDR3 is built from 13 residues. CDR3 loop: CASSWDGNTEAFF. For the CDR3, the DNA is TGTGCCAGCAGCTGGGACGGGAACACTGAAGCTTTCTTT.

CDR3 residues: CASSYGGAYNEQFF. DNA for the CDR3: TGTGCCAGCAGTTACGGGGGGGCCTACAATGAGCAGTTCTTC. This chain joins TRBV12-3 or TRBV12-4 and TRBJ2-1, with 8 bases aligning to TRBD2. The J segment lost 2 bases and the V segment lost 4 bases, leaving 1 base of the junction unmatched. The CDR3 sequence is 14 residues long.

This clonotype was seen repeatedly, ten times or more. The chain employs TRBV28 and TRBJ2-1; 7 nucleotides line up with TRBD2. With 2 bases clipped from V and 8 bases from J, the junction kept 9 bases outside the gene matches. The CDR3 has 15 residues. CDR1 is MDHEN, CDR2 SYDVKM, per germline. CDR3 in amino acids: CASSLEGEGRDEQFF. The CDR3 DNA reads as TGTGCCAGCAGTTTAGAGGGAGAGGGGAGGGATGAGCAGTTCTTC.

This clonotype has more than one count but fewer than ten. The chain employs TRBV5-6 and TRBJ2-7, with TRBD1 identical over 7 bases. In germline, CDR1 is SGHDT, CDR2 YYEEEE. This CDR3 is 13 amino acids long. J gave up 3 bases and V 7 bases, and 7 bases lay outside the gene matches. The CDR3 bases are TGTGCCAGCCGGGACAGAGCTCGCTACGAGCAGTACTTC. This codes for CASRDRARYEQYF.

This clonotype was recorded many times. V and J are TRBV11-2 and TRBJ2-5; TRBD2 matches at 10 bases. CDR3 size: 16 residues. V gave up 3 bases and J gave up 5 bases; unmatched junction bases: 9. The germline V gene has CDR1 SGHAT and CDR2 FQNNGV. The CDR3 loop is CASSFRLAGEVETQYF. DNA for the CDR3: TGTGCCAGCAGCTTTCGTCTAGCGGGAGAGGTGGAGACCCAGTACTTC.

In this sample, this clonotype turned up many times. The CDR3 loop is CASSRTGTGVSGANVLTF. The DNA of the CDR3 is TGTGCCAGCAGCAGAACCGGGACAGGTGTCTCTGGGGCCAACGTCCTGACTTTC. The chain uses TRBV7-6 and TRBJ2-6; 8 bases map to TRBD1. The length of the CDR3 is 18 residues. Germline V CDR1 and CDR2: SGHVS, FNYEAQ. V was pared by 5 bases and J by 0 bases, with 9 bases of the junction left unmatched.

The sample holds many counts of this clonotype. This sequence joins TRBV4-1 and TRBJ2-7; no clear D. The CDR3 contains 16 residues. CDR1 MGHRA and CDR2 YSYEKL come from the germline V gene. Trimming took 3 bases from V and 4 from J, leaving 19 bases between them. The CDR3 DNA reads as TGCGCCAGCAGCCACCCGTTAGGTGACTTGGGGTACGAGCAGTACTTC. It specifies CASSHPLGDLGYEQYF.

This clonotype appeared many times. This sequence joins TRBV19 and TRBJ1-1; tentatively, D is TRBD1 (5 bases). Trimming pared 11 bases from V and 4 bases from J, leaving 8 bases between. Germline loops: CDR1 LNHDA, CDR2 SQIVND (reference sequence). This CDR3 has 10 amino acids. CDR3 bases: TGTGCCGGGGGGAGCACTGAAGCTTTCTTT. Translated, it gives CAGGSTEAFF.

The chain combines TRBV9 with TRBJ1-4, with unresolved D. CDR1 and CDR2 (germline): SGDLS, YYNGEE. V lost 4 bases to trimming and J lost 0 bases, with 10 bases between them. The CDR3 has 15 amino acids. CDR3 nucleotides: TGTGCCAGCAGCCTCCGAGATGCAACTAATGAAAAACTGTTTTTT. Amino acid sequence: CASSLRDATNEKLFF.

The chain is built from TRBV5-4 and TRBJ2-1; 9 bases map to TRBD2. The CDR3 consists of 16 residues. Germline values: CDR1 SGHNT, CDR2 YYREEE (reference sequence). V lost 1 base to trimming and J lost 1 base; unmatched junction nucleotides: 3. CDR3 protein: CASSLKREVSYNEQFF. The CDR3 coding sequence is TGTGCCAGCAGCTTGAAGCGGGAGGTTTCCTACAATGAGCAGTTCTTC.

This chain connects TRBV27 to TRBJ2-1; D possibly corresponds to TRBD2 (6 bases). The CDR3 runs 14 residues. V lost 2 bases to trimming and J lost 8 bases, with 13 bases between them. Germline values: CDR1 MNHEY, CDR2 SMNVEV (reference sequence). DNA of the CDR3: TGTGCCAGCAGTTTAGGCGGGATGGGGGATGAGCAGTTCTTC. Residues: CASSLGGMGDEQFF.

This clonotype was observed a handful of times. The genes are TRBV27 and TRBJ1-1; D not resolved. The V and J ends lost 7 bases and 4 bases respectively, with 13 bases between them. Germline values: CDR1 MNHEY, CDR2 SMNVEV (reference sequence). The CDR3 covers 13 residues. CDR3 nucleotides: TGTGCCAGCAACTCCCGGGTTGGCACTGAAGCTTTCTTT. Translation: CASNSRVGTEAFF.

Concerning this clonotype itself: A much larger clone sits a single nucleotide away, making a read error possible. This CDR3 is missing its conserved last phenylalanine or tryptophan, likely due to a read error. The rearrangement joins TRBV2 to TRBJ2-1, with TRBD2 identical over 9 bases. Germline trimming cut 11 bases from V and 8 bases from J; bases unmatched to any gene: 13. Germline V gene sequence: CDR1 SNHLY, CDR2 FYNNEI. CDR3 length: 14 amino acids. This CDR3 is CASLEVAGDYEQFY. In nucleotides, the CDR3 is TGTGCCTCCCTCGAAGTAGCGGGAGACTATGAGCAGTTCTAC.